This TCR beta chain was identified in a study of CD8+ T cells in alopecia areata. General study findings and limits: Unlike in mice, where it was clearer, TCR sharing across patients was less clear, possibly HLA-related.

It was cDNA, reverse transcribed from extracted RNA, that served as the sequencing template. The data were produced by immunoSEQ multiplex PCR, yet TCRdb's version contains in-frame clones alone and is incomplete. The sample yields about 180,000 clones, roughly 60% seen once. Germline V lookup: CDR1 SGHDT, CDR2 YYEEEE. V was shortened by 1 base and J by 1 base, with 11 bases between the two germline ends. The CDR3 has 15 residues. Comment on this clone: The antigen remains undetermined.

The input for sequencing was CD4+ T cells sorted from blood, taken at week 0. This clonotype was obtained from a human donor with alopecia areata. This rearrangement joins TRBV5-6 to TRBJ1-1; D ambiguous. The CDR3 is CASSLKLTSNTEAFF. In nucleotides, the CDR3 is TGTGCCAGCAGCTTGAAGCTTACATCGAACACTGAAGCTTTCTTT.